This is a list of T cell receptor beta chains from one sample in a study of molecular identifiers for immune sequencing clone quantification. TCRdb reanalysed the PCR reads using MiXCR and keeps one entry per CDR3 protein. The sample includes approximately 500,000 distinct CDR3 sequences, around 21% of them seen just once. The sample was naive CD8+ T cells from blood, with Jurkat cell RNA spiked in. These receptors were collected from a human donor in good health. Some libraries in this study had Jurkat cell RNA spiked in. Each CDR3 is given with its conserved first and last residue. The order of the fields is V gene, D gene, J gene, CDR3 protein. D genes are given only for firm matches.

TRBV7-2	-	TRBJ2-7	CASSLIAGELVYEQYF
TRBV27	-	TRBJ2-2	CASSPRLEGTGELFF
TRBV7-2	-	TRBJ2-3	CAGSPTRAPPTDTQYF
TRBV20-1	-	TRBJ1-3	CSARDLGGPGNTIYF
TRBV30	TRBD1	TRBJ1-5	CAWSTGVSSNQPQHF
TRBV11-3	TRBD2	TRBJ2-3	CASSSRLAGGLGMEYTQYF
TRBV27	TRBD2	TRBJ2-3	CASSSRLAGRTDTQYF
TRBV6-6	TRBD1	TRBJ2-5	CASSVRDRGEETQYF
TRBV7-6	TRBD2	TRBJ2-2	CASSLASGLAVTPRTGELFF
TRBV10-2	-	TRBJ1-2	CASSESTAVNYGYTF
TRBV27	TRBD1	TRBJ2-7	CASSLFGQGVYEQYF
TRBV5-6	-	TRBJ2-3	CASSEWASPTDTQYF
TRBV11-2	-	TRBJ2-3	CASEGGNSTDTQYF
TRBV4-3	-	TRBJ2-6	CASSQDLGQFSGANVLTF
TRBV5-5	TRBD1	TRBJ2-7	CASSLTTGGVYEQYF
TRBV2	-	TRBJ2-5	CASTLTEQETQYF
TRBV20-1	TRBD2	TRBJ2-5	CSCVAGVIKETQYF
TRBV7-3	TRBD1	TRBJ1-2	CASSSWTGEEVYGYTF
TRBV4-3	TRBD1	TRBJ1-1	CASSQNSGGYGEAFF
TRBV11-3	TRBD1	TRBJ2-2	CASSLNQGAGFPGELFF
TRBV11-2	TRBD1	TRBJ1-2	CASSLMTGYGYTF
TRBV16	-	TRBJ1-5	CASSQFNNQPQHF
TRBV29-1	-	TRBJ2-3	CSVAERAGVPDTQYF
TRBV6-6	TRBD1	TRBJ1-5	CASATGYSNQPQHF
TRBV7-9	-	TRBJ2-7	CASSLDGAHYEQYF
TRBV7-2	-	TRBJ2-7	CASSLYEDRTYEQYF
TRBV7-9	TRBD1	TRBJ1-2	CASSLSSGTAISTNYGYTF
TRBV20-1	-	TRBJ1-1	CSARDPDSPLNTEAFF
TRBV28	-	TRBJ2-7	CASSLLTPTAPYEQYF
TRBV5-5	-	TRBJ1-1	CASSARQVPGTEAFF
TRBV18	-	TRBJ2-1	CASSPGSWDEQFF
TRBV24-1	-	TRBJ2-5	CATSVKGMETQYF
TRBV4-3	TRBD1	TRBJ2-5	CASSQAPYGTVQETQYF
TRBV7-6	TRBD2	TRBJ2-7	CASGPMAGLASYEQYF
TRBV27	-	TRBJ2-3	CASSLLFRGVPTDTQYF
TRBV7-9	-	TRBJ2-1	CASSKGLYNEQFF
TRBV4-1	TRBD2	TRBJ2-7	CASSQSTSGATYEQYF
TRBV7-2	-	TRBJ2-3	CASSLVLTSTDTQYF
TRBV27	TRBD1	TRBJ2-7	CASSMGQGGYEQYF
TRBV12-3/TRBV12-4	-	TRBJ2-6	CASSLNAGANVLTF
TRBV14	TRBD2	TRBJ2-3	CASSKKRGFASDTQYF
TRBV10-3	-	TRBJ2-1	CAISELTGGRSYNEQFF
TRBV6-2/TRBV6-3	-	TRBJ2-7	CASSYPGIQGGGYEQYF
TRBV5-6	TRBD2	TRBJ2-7	CASSMWTSGVIYEQYF
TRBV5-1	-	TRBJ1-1	CASSWEWGADTEAFF